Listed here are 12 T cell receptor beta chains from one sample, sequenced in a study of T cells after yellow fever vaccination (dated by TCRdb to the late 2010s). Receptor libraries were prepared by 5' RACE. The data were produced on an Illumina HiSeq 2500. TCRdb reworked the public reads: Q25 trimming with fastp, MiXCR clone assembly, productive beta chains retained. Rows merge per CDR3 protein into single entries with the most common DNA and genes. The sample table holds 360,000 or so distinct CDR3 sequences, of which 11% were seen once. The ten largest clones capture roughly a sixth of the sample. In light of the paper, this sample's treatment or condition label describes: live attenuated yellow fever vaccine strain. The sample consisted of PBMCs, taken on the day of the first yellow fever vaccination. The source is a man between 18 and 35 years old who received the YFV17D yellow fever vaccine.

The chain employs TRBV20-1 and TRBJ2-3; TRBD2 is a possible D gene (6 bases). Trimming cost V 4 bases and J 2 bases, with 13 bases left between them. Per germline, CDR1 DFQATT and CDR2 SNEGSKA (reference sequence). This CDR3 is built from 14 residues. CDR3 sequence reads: CSANGGAPTDTQYF. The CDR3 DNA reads TGCAGTGCTAATGGCGGGGCCCCCACAGATACGCAGTATTTT.

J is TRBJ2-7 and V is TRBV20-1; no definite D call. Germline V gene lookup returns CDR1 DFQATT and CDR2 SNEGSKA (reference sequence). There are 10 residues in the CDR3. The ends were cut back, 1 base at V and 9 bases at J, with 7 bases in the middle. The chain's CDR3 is CSARGPGQYF. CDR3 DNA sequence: TGCAGTGCTAGAGGACCGGGGCAGTACTTC.

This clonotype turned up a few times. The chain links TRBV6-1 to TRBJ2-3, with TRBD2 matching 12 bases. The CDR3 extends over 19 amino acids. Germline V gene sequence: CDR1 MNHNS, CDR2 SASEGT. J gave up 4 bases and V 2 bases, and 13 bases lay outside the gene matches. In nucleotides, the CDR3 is TGTGCCAGCAGTGAAAGATTCCGGACAGCTAGCGGGGGGGCAGATACGCAGTATTTT. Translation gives CASSERFRTASGGADTQYF.

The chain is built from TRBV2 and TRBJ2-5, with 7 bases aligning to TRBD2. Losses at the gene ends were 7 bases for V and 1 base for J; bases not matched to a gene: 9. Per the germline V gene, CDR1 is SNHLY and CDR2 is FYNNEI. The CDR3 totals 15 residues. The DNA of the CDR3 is TGTGCCAGCATCGGGTTAGCGGGCCTCCAAGAGACCCAGTACTTC. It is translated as CASIGLAGLQETQYF.

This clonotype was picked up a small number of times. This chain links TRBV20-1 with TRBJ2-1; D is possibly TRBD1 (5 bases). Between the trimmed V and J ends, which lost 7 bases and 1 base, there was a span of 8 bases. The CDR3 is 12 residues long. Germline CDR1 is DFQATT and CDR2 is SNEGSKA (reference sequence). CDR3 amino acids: CSGGLSYNEQFF. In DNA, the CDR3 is TGCAGTGGGGGCTTGTCCTACAATGAGCAGTTCTTC.

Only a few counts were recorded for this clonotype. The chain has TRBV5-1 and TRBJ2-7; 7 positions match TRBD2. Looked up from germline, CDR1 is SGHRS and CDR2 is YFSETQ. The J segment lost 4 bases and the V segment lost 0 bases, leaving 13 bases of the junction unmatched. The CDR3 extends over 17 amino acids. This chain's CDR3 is CASSLGVVFGGGYEQYF. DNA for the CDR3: TGCGCCAGCAGCTTGGGAGTGGTGTTTGGCGGGGGTTACGAGCAGTACTTC.

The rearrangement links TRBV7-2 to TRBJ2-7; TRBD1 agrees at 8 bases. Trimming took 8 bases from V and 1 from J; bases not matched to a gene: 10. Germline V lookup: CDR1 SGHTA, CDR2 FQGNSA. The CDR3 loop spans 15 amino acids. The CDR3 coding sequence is TGTGCCAGCGCCCGGGGGACAGGCCTTTCCTACGAGCAGTACTTC. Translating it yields CASARGTGLSYEQYF.

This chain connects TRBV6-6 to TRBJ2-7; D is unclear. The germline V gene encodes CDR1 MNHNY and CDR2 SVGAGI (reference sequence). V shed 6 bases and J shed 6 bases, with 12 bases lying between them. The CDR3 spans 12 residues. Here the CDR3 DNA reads TGTGCCAGCAGGGGTCCTTCGAGCGAGCAGTACTTC. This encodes CASRGPSSEQYF.

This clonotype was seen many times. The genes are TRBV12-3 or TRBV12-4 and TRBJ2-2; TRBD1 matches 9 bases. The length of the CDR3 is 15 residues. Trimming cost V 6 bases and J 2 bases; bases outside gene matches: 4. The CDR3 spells CASRPDRGNTGELFF. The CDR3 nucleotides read TGTGCCAGCAGACCGGACAGGGGCAACACCGGGGAGCTGTTTTTT.

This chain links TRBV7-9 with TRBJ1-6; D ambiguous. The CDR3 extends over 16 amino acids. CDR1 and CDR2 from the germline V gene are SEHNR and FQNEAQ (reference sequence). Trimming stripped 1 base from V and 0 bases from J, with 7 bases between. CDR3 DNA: TGTGCCAGCAGCTTAGATTCGAGCTCCTATAATTCACCCCTCCACTTT. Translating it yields CASSLDSSSYNSPLHF.

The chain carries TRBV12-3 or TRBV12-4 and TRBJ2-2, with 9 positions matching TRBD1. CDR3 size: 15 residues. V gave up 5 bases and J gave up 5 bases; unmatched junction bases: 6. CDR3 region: CASSHRGRRTGELFF. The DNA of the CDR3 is TGTGCCAGCAGTCACAGGGGGCGGCGTACCGGGGAGCTGTTTTTT.

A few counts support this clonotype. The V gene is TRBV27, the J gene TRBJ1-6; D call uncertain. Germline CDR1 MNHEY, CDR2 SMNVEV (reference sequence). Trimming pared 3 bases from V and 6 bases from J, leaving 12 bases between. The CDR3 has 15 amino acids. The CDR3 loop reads CASSLYRGINSPLHF. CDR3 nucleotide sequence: TGTGCCAGCAGTTTGTACCGGGGAATTAATTCACCCCTCCACTTT.